Following are 31 T cell receptor beta chains from one sample sequenced in a study of T cell repertoires in ileal Crohn's disease. Time point reported: neoterminal ileum biopsy at postoperative endoscopy, about 6 months after surgery. Measured with immunoSEQ multiplex PCR; TCRdb has only the in-frame clones, and not every one. The repertoire consists of some 10,000 clones, with roughly 75% occurring once and the leading ten covering 15% to 20%. Specimen: ileal tissue. All receptors come from an adult with Crohn's disease.

The V gene is TRBV4-2, the J gene TRBJ2-7, with 15 bases lining up with TRBD2. V shed 0 bases, J shed 6 bases, and the junction held 6 bases outside the gene matches. CDR1 is LGHNA and CDR2 is YNFKEQ in the germline V gene. This CDR3 contains 17 residues. The CDR3 region is CASSQDGTSGRFAEQYF. As DNA, the CDR3 is TGTGCCAGCAGCCAAGATGGGACTAGCGGGAGGTTCGCCGAGCAGTACTTC.

J is TRBJ2-2 and V is TRBV19; possibly TRBD1 for D (5 bases). This CDR3 is 16 amino acids long. Germline CDR1 LNHDA, CDR2 SQIVND (reference sequence). The germline V and J ends were trimmed by 7 bases and 4 bases, with 19 bases remaining between them. The CDR3 reads CASNHRSSFRTGELFF. The CDR3 region has the DNA TGTGCCAGTAACCACAGGTCCAGCTTTCGCACCGGGGAGCTGTTTTTT.

The V gene is TRBV5-1, the J gene TRBJ2-7, with TRBD1 identical over 11 bases. This CDR3 comprises 16 residues. Per germline, CDR1 SGHRS and CDR2 YFSETQ. The J segment lost 5 bases and the V segment lost 0 bases, leaving 7 bases of the junction unmatched. CDR3 coding DNA: TGCGCCAGCAGCTTGGTTTCGGGACAGGGGGGCAACGAGCAGTACTTC. This translates into CASSLVSGQGGNEQYF.

V gene TRBV19 combines with J gene TRBJ1-1, with D perhaps matching TRBD1 (6 bases). The CDR3 is 14 residues long. V dropped 6 bases and J dropped 0 bases, with 11 bases sitting between them. Germline CDR1 reads LNHDA; CDR2 reads SQIVND (reference sequence). The CDR3 sequence: CASRDGQLNTEAFF. The CDR3 DNA reads as TGTGCCAGTAGAGATGGACAGTTGAACACTGAAGCTTTCTTT.

Regarding this clone: A junction boundary mismatches the germline segment, possibly from a read error. The rearrangement joins TRBV30 to TRBJ1-3; 7 nucleotides line up with TRBD1. The CDR3 has 13 amino acids. The V gene's germline CDR1 is GTSNPN and CDR2 SVGIG (reference sequence). The CDR3 loop is CAWSGYNNRGEHF. CDR3 bases: TGTGCCTGGAGTGGGTACAATAACAGGGGAGAACATTTT.

This chain links TRBV11-2 with TRBJ2-3, with TRBD2 matching over 10 bases. Trimming took 8 bases from V and 4 from J; bases not matched to a gene: 9. Germline CDR1 and CDR2: SGHAT and FQNNGV. CDR3 size: 15 residues. The DNA of the CDR3 is TGTGCCAGCGGCGTCAGCGGGGGGGTGTCAGATACGCAGTATTTT. Its protein product is CASGVSGGVSDTQYF.

The V call is TRBV5-1, the J call TRBJ1-1, with 9 positions matching TRBD1. The CDR3 is 15 amino acids. V trimming: 6 bases; J trimming: 0 bases; junction bases outside the gene matches: 6. Germline CDR1 and CDR2: SGHRS and YFSETQ. The CDR3 loop reads CASTHRGHLNTEAFF. For the CDR3, the DNA is TGCGCCAGCACCCACAGGGGGCATCTGAACACTGAAGCTTTCTTT. Full variable domain (outside the CDR3, taken from reference TRBV5-1 and TRBJ1-1): KAGVTQTPRYLIKTRGQQVTLSCSPISGHRSVSWYQQTPGQGLQFLFEYFSETQRNKGNFPGRFSGRQFSNSRSEMNVSTLELGDSALYLCASTHRGHLNTEAFFGQGTRLTVV.

This clone has a handful of counts. The rearrangement joins TRBV28 to TRBJ2-2; D is possibly TRBD1 (6 bases). This CDR3 contains 13 residues. V was cut by 2 bases and J by 7 bases, with 8 bases left in between. CDR1 is MDHEN and CDR2 is SYDVKM in the germline V gene. The CDR3 DNA is TGTGCCAGCAGTTTAGGACAGCACGGGGAGCTGTTTTTT. It specifies CASSLGQHGELFF.

The genes are TRBV18 and TRBJ2-5, with 10 bases lining up with TRBD2. CDR3 length equals 19 residues. V lost 3 bases and J lost 5; bases outside the gene matches: 18. Looked up from germline, CDR1 is KGHSH and CDR2 is LQKENI. The CDR3 spells CASSPRGLGQAGGTETQYF. The CDR3 nucleotides are TGTGCCAGCTCACCCAGGGGTCTTGGTCAAGCGGGAGGGACGGAGACCCAGTACTTC.

V is TRBV10-2 and J is TRBJ2-3, with no clear D. The CDR3 runs to 17 residues. The germline V gene encodes CDR1 WSHSY and CDR2 SAAADI. Deletions cut 0 bases from V and 5 bases from J, with 18 bases between. CDR3 nucleotides: TGCGCCAGCAGTGAGTCCCCCGGAGTTTTTCTGGGAGATACGCAGTATTTT. It codes for CASSESPGVFLGDTQYF.

The sample holds one count of this clone. This chain links TRBV9 with TRBJ1-2; TRBD1 might be the D (6 bases). The V end lost 0 bases, the J end lost 5 bases, and 14 bases lay between the germline ends. The CDR3 extends over 15 amino acids. Per the germline V gene, CDR1 is SGDLS and CDR2 is YYNGEE. The CDR3 region is CASSVAEGQTYGYTF. The CDR3 DNA follows: TGTGCCAGCAGCGTAGCCGAAGGACAGACGTATGGCTACACCTTC.

J is TRBJ2-1 and V is TRBV30; possibly TRBD1 for D (5 bases). Deletions cut 0 bases from V and 7 bases from J, with 7 bases between. Germline CDR1 reads GTSNPN; CDR2 reads SVGIG (reference sequence). The CDR3 spans 12 residues. In DNA, the CDR3 is TGTGCCTGGAGTGTGTCAGGGAATGAGCAGTTCTTC. This codes for CAWSVSGNEQFF.

J is TRBJ2-3 and V is TRBV5-1, with TRBD2 matching 8 bases. Germline values: CDR1 SGHRS, CDR2 YFSETQ. The CDR3 has 15 amino acids. With 5 bases clipped from V and 5 bases from J, the junction kept 10 bases outside the gene matches. The CDR3 DNA reads as TGCGCCAGCAGACGGAGCGGGGGACCTATAGATACGCAGTATTTT. Its translation: CASRRSGGPIDTQYF.

The V gene is TRBV7-2, the J gene TRBJ2-1, with D uncertain. The V and J ends lost 4 bases and 4 bases respectively, with 5 bases between them. CDR1 SGHTA and CDR2 FQGNSA come from the germline V gene. The CDR3 has 12 residues. The CDR3 DNA is TGTGCCAGCAGCTCGGGTTACAATGAGCAGTTCTTC. Residues: CASSSGYNEQFF.

The rearrangement joins TRBV18 to TRBJ2-2, with TRBD2 identical over 7 bases. The CDR3 has 16 amino acids. CDR1 is KGHSH and CDR2 is LQKENI in the germline V gene. J lost 0 bases, V lost 4 bases, and 5 bases had no gene match. CDR3 residues: CASSLRGGANTGELFF. In DNA form, the CDR3 reads TGTGCCAGCTCACTACGCGGGGGTGCGAACACCGGGGAGCTGTTTTTT.

This chain joins TRBV5-1 and TRBJ2-1, with TRBD2 matching 8 bases. The CDR3 sequence is 15 residues long. Germline V gives CDR1 SGHRS, CDR2 YFSETQ. V lost 6 bases to trimming and J lost 7 bases; unmatched junction nucleotides: 12. CDR3 DNA: TGCGCCAGCACCAACTCGGGAGGGCCTTGGAATGAGCAGTTCTTC. Amino acid sequence: CASTNSGGPWNEQFF.

This chain connects TRBV7-2 to TRBJ2-7, with a weak D call TRBD1 (5 bases). Deletions cut 4 bases from V and 3 bases from J, with 16 bases between. There are 15 residues in the CDR3. CDR1 SGHTA and CDR2 FQGNSA come from the germline V gene. CDR3 residues: CASSSAPGRVYEQYF. CDR3 sequence (DNA): TGTGCCAGCAGCTCCGCACCAGGGCGAGTCTACGAGCAGTACTTC. The variable domain in full, completed from reference TRBV7-2 and TRBJ2-7, reads GAGVSQSPSNKVTEKGKDVELRCDPISGHTALYWYRQSLGQGLEFLIYFQGNSAPDKSGLPSDRFSAERTGGSVSTLTIQRTQQEDSAVYLCASSSAPGRVYEQYFGPGTRLTVT.

This clone was observed once. V is TRBV15 and J is TRBJ1-6, with TRBD1 identical over 8 bases. The CDR3 has 14 residues. The germline CDR1 and CDR2 sequences are LNHNV and YYDKDF (reference sequence). Germline trimming cut 3 bases from V and 9 bases from J; bases unmatched to any gene: 4. This CDR3 reads CATSSRGQVSPLHF. The DNA for the CDR3 is TGTGCCACCAGCAGCAGGGGGCAGGTTTCACCCCTCCACTTT.

The chain combines TRBV27 with TRBJ2-5; the match to TRBD2 covers 9 bases. This CDR3 is built from 15 residues. CDR1 is MNHEY and CDR2 is SMNVEV in the germline V gene (reference sequence). V shed 8 bases and J 5 bases; nucleotides not matched to a gene: 12. CDR3: CASGLGGRAGETQYF. In nucleotides, the CDR3 is TGTGCCAGCGGCTTGGGCGGGAGGGCGGGGGAGACCCAGTACTTC.

V usage is TRBV7-2 and J usage is TRBJ2-1, with TRBD2 matching over 8 bases. This CDR3 is built from 14 residues. Germline V CDR1 and CDR2: SGHTA, FQGNSA. J gave up 3 bases and V 2 bases, and 0 bases lay outside the gene matches. For the CDR3, the DNA is TGTGCCAGCAGCTTAACTAGCGGCTACAATGAGCAGTTCTTC. It translates to CASSLTSGYNEQFF.

The chain couples TRBV7-3 to TRBJ1-3; TRBD1 matches at 9 bases. Germline-derived CDR1 and CDR2 are SGHTA and FQGTGA. J lost 0 bases, V lost 5 bases, and 14 bases had no gene match. This CDR3 region has 19 residues. Written as DNA, the CDR3 is TGTGCCAGCAGCCCTAGCGCGGTCACAGGGGGCCGCTCTGGAAACACCATATATTTT. Translating gives CASSPSAVTGGRSGNTIYF.

The chain uses TRBV30 and TRBJ1-5, with TRBD1 as a possible D gene (5 bases). V lost 1 base to trimming and J lost 3 bases, with 7 bases between them. This CDR3 region has 13 residues. Germline CDR1 and CDR2: GTSNPN and SVGIG (reference sequence). The DNA for the CDR3 is TGTGCCTGGAGTGAACAGGACAATCAGCCCCAGCATTTT. Translated, it gives CAWSEQDNQPQHF.

The chain employs TRBV4-3 and TRBJ2-3, with 8 bases lining up with TRBD2. V was pared by 0 bases and J by 3 bases, with 11 bases of the junction left unmatched. Germline V CDR1 and CDR2: LGHNA, YSLEER. The CDR3 loop spans 18 amino acids. CDR3 sequence (DNA): TGCGCCAGCAGCCAAGATCTGACCGGGAGGGCCCGAACAGATACGCAGTATTTT. It is translated as CASSQDLTGRARTDTQYF.

The V gene is TRBV7-2, the J gene TRBJ2-3, with D possibly being TRBD1 (5 bases). Germline V gene lookup returns CDR1 SGHTA and CDR2 FQGNSA. V was clipped by 4 bases and J by 2 bases, with 10 bases between them. The CDR3 loop spans 14 amino acids. CDR3 DNA: TGTGCCAGCAGCTCAGGGCTAAACACAGATACGCAGTATTTT. Residues: CASSSGLNTDTQYF.

The DNA of the CDR3 is TGTGCCAGCAGTGAAGCTCGGGGGGCGGGGGGCTACACCTTC. It codes for CASSEARGAGGYTF. The chain carries TRBV6-1 and TRBJ1-2; maybe TRBD1 (6 bases). This CDR3 is 14 amino acids long. Germline lookup yields CDR1 MNHNS and CDR2 SASEGT. Trimming removed 0 bases from V and 8 bases from J, with 13 bases in between.

The gene calls are TRBV11-2 and TRBJ1-2; 9 nucleotides line up with TRBD1. The CDR3 has 13 residues. Germline loops: CDR1 SGHAT, CDR2 FQNNGV. V dropped 4 bases and J dropped 8; count of bases not matched to a gene: 5. In DNA form, the CDR3 reads TGTGCCAGCAGCTCGGGACAGGGTAGGGGCTACACCTTC. Residues: CASSSGQGRGYTF.

V usage is TRBV28 and J usage is TRBJ1-4, with TRBD1 identical over 10 bases. CDR3 length equals 17 residues. The germline CDR1 and CDR2 sequences are MDHEN and SYDVKM. The V gene end was trimmed by 5 bases and the J gene end by 4 bases; junction bases not matched to a gene: 10. The CDR3: CASSRGQGIKSNEKLFF. In DNA, the CDR3 is TGTGCCAGCAGTCGGGGACAGGGGATCAAAAGTAATGAAAAACTGTTTTTT.

J is TRBJ2-7 and V is TRBV11-2; TRBD1 is a possible D gene (8 bases). This CDR3 is built from 17 residues. Germline CDR1 SGHAT, CDR2 FQNNGV. The V gene lost 5 bases and the J gene lost 0 bases, with 20 bases spanning the gap. CDR3 sequence: CASSIGQGGLSSYEQYF. The CDR3 DNA reads TGTGCCAGCAGCATCGGACAGGGAGGGCTAAGCTCCTACGAGCAGTACTTC.

The chain recombines TRBV7-3 with TRBJ2-7, with 9 bases fitting TRBD2. The V and J ends lost 5 bases and 2 bases, in that order; junction bases with no gene match: 7. CDR1 is SGHTA and CDR2 is FQGTGA in the germline V gene. The CDR3 runs 15 residues. For the CDR3, the DNA is TGTGCCAGCAGCATCTCTAGCGGGGAAGCCTACGAGCAGTACTTC. Translating it yields CASSISSGEAYEQYF.

The chain is built from TRBV28 and TRBJ1-2; D remains ambiguous. Per the germline V gene, CDR1 is MDHEN and CDR2 is SYDVKM. Trimming removed 6 bases from V and 2 bases from J, with 16 bases in between. The length of the CDR3 is 15 residues. The CDR3 DNA reads as TGTGCCAGCAGCTTCTCTCTCAGGATGAACTATGGCTACACCTTC. Residues: CASSFSLRMNYGYTF.

The J gene is TRBJ2-1, the V gene TRBV13; a possible D gene is TRBD1 (6 bases). From germline, CDR1 is PRHDT and CDR2 FYEKMQ (reference sequence). This CDR3 has 14 residues. The germline V and J ends were trimmed by 5 bases and 2 bases, with 10 bases remaining between them. In DNA, the CDR3 is TGTGCCAGCAGCCACAGGGATCCCTACAATGAGCAGTTCTTC. This sequence encodes CASSHRDPYNEQFF.